This T cell receptor (beta chain) stems from a study of human T cells and chemical hapten exposure. Study-wide background: DPC (0.01%) was patch tested on the upper back and read at 6 days. Patients, chiefly female, had alopecia areata, totalis or universalis. Findings and limits, study-wide: Significantly greater numbers of large CDR3 similarity clusters came from expanded TCRs than from controls.

Notes on this clonotype: Its antigen is not identified.

Time point: pre-sensitization, week 0. The treatment was: therapeutic diphenylcyclopropenone sensitization with weekly scalp DPC. Authors' processing steps: Counting gave a median of around 100,000 TCRs per sample, with values ranging from roughly 23,224 to 700,000. TCRdb ran MiXCR on the RACE reads and lists one entry per CDR3 protein. TCRdb, not the authors, supplied the V and J calls. This sample has some 300,000 distinct CDR3 sequences, with roughly 6% found just once. CDR3 size: 15 residues. Germline V lookup: CDR1 SGHTA, CDR2 FQGTGA. Between the trimmed V and J ends, which lost 3 bases and 3 bases, there was a span of 14 bases.

The chain couples TRBV7-3 to TRBJ1-1; D is perhaps TRBD1 (5 bases). The sequenced sample was whole blood, obtained in connection with sensitization to the hapten diphenylcyclopropenone (DPC). The TCR comes from a woman under 30 with alopecia areata. Some clones in this sample may be carry-over from other donors' samples. In nucleotides, the CDR3 is TGTGCCAGCAGCTTGATAGGGGTATCGGACACTGAAGCTTTCTTT. It is translated as CASSLIGVSDTEAFF.